This record concerns one TCR beta chain sequence. Its antigen is unidentified. This record comes from a study of CD8+ T cells in alopecia areata. Extracted RNA was reverse transcribed, and the resulting cDNA served as sequencing template. The method was immunoSEQ multiplex PCR; TCRdb's version includes in-frame clones alone and lacks a portion of them. The sample has some 170,000 clones, roughly 50% seen once. Treatment indicated: oral pan-JAK inhibitor, 5-10 mg twice daily. V was trimmed by 0 bases and J by 5 bases, leaving 8 bases between them. The CDR3 contains 13 residues. Germline values: CDR1 PRHDT, CDR2 FYEKMQ (reference sequence). Study observations and caveats: Only one nonresponder was present, which leaves the link between baseline CD8+ expansion and response uncertain.

The sample consisted of CD8+ T cells sorted from blood, taken at week 24, from a patient treated with tofacitinib. The clonotype was recovered from a human donor with alopecia areata. This sequence joins TRBV13 and TRBJ2-7; D is undetermined. Here the CDR3 DNA reads TGTGCCAGCAGCTTAGGACAGAGAAACGAGCAGTACTTC. It translates to CASSLGQRNEQYF.